These 20 T cell receptor beta chains came from one sample sequenced in a study of human T cells and chemical hapten exposure. TCRdb re-analysed the RACE reads in MiXCR, keeping a single row per CDR3 protein. The repertoire holds about 340,000 distinct CDR3 sequences, with 6% to 8.5% as singletons. The sample's time point: patch test 1, 2 weeks after DPC sensitization. Indicated treatment: therapeutic diphenylcyclopropenone sensitization with weekly scalp DPC. The sample consisted of whole blood, taken in connection with sensitization to the hapten diphenylcyclopropenone (DPC). Receptor source: a woman in her late teens or twenties with alopecia areata. Some clones in this sample may be carry-over from other donors' samples.

This clonotype was observed a handful of times. The J gene is TRBJ1-2, the V gene TRBV7-9; TRBD1 agrees at 7 bases. V was pared by 2 bases and J by 4 bases, with 7 bases of the junction left unmatched. Per the germline V gene, CDR1 is SEHNR and CDR2 is FQNEAQ (reference sequence). This CDR3 spans 15 amino acids. CDR3 nucleotide sequence: TGTGCCAGCAGCTTATTAGGGGGCGAAAGCTATGGCTACACCTTC. Its protein is CASSLLGGESYGYTF.

This clonotype occurred a few times. This rearrangement joins TRBV27 to TRBJ1-1; 8 positions agree with TRBD1. The CDR3 loop spans 15 amino acids. CDR1 and CDR2 (germline): MNHEY, SMNVEV (reference sequence). The junction had 16 bases not matched to a gene; V was cut back by 5 bases and J by 11 bases. The chain's CDR3 is CASSPSLLTGEGAFF. The CDR3 region has the DNA TGTGCCAGCAGTCCGTCCCTCCTGACAGGGGAGGGGGCTTTCTTT.

The table lists this clonotype with many counts. The V call is TRBV18, the J call TRBJ2-7; D is perhaps TRBD1 or TRBD2 (5 bases each). V lost 5 bases, J lost 4 bases, and 15 bases lay in between. CDR3 length: 14 amino acids. Per germline, CDR1 KGHSH and CDR2 LQKENI. The CDR3: CASSSGTVTYEQYF. For the CDR3, the DNA is TGTGCCAGCTCATCTGGGACCGTTACATACGAGCAGTACTTC.

The chain links TRBV9 to TRBJ2-1; D unresolved. This CDR3 region has 14 residues. Trimming left V 4 bases short and J 6 bases short, with 14 bases between. Germline values: CDR1 SGDLS, CDR2 YYNGEE. The CDR3 DNA is TGTGCCAGCAGCCTAGATCTACGATCCAATGAGCAGTTCTTC. Protein: CASSLDLRSNEQFF.

This clonotype was picked up a small number of times. The genes are TRBV20-1 and TRBJ1-5; D is perhaps TRBD1 (6 bases). The CDR3 is made up of 16 amino acids. Germline values: CDR1 DFQATT, CDR2 SNEGSKA (reference sequence). The V end was cut by 0 bases, the J end by 9 bases, with 21 bases between. Here the CDR3 DNA reads TGCAGTGCTAGAGATACTCGGGACAACCTGATCGGGCCCCAGCATTTT. Translating gives CSARDTRDNLIGPQHF.

This clonotype came up a few times. This chain joins TRBV6-5 and TRBJ2-5; D gene unclear. The CDR3 totals 19 residues. The V end was cut by 0 bases, the J end by 4 bases, with 24 bases between. Per germline, CDR1 MNHEY and CDR2 SVGAGI. CDR3 sequence (DNA): TGTGCCAGCAGTTACTCCCTGATGAGTTCGGGCTACCCGCCAGAGACCCAGTACTTC. Translating gives CASSYSLMSSGYPPETQYF.

This clonotype showed up many times. This chain uses TRBV4-1 with TRBJ2-5; 7 bases align to TRBD1. With 0 bases clipped from V and 4 bases from J, the junction kept 5 bases outside the gene matches. This CDR3 spans 15 amino acids. The germline V gene encodes CDR1 MGHRA and CDR2 YSYEKL. The CDR3 region has the DNA TGCGCCAGCAGCCAAGATAGGGGGCCCGGAGAGACCCAGTACTTC. Residues: CASSQDRGPGETQYF.

The chain uses TRBV9 and TRBJ2-3, with D possibly TRBD2 on 6 matching bases. The CDR3 covers 17 residues. Deletions cut 0 bases from V and 4 bases from J, with 18 bases between. Germline V gene data show CDR1 as SGDLS and CDR2 as YYNGEE. CDR3 nucleotides: TGTGCCAGCAGCGTAGATATCGGACTACGATCCCCAGATACGCAGTATTTT. This gives the protein CASSVDIGLRSPDTQYF.

There are many counts of this clonotype. V and J are TRBV12-3 or TRBV12-4 and TRBJ1-5, with 10 bases fitting TRBD1. After removal of 8 bases from V and 6 bases from J, the junction contained 10 bases not matched to a gene. The CDR3 is made up of 15 amino acids. CDR3 bases: TGTGCCAGCCTTTCAACTGGACAGGGGGGTCAGCCCCAGCATTTT. It specifies CASLSTGQGGQPQHF.

This clonotype was counted between two and nine times. The chain employs TRBV7-6 and TRBJ2-7; D is unresolved. Germline-derived CDR1 and CDR2 are SGHVS and FNYEAQ. Trimming removed 5 bases from V and 3 bases from J, with 11 bases in between. This CDR3 has 13 amino acids. CDR3 coding DNA: TGTGCCAGCAGCCACGGAGACTTCTACGAGCAGTACTTC. Amino acid sequence: CASSHGDFYEQYF.

The V call is TRBV6-1, the J call TRBJ2-2; 9 nucleotides match TRBD1. This CDR3 is 15 amino acids long. Germline CDR1 reads MNHNS; CDR2 reads SASEGT. J lost 6 bases, V lost 6 bases, and 8 bases had no gene match. CDR3 protein: CASSAYRDRAGELFF. In nucleotides, the CDR3 is TGTGCCAGCAGCGCATACCGGGACAGGGCCGGGGAGCTGTTTTTT.

This clonotype has at least ten counts. The CDR3 DNA reads TGTGCCAGCCAGACCGGACTAGCCGGTGATACGCAGTATTTT. Its translation: CASQTGLAGDTQYF. The chain uses TRBV3-1 and TRBJ2-3, with TRBD2 matching over 8 bases. Germline V gene data show CDR1 as LGHDT and CDR2 as YNNKEL (reference sequence). CDR3 length: 14 residues. V trimming: 8 bases; J trimming: 6 bases; junction bases outside the gene matches: 10.

Many counts were recorded for this clonotype. The chain carries TRBV6-5 and TRBJ1-1; 12 bases agree with TRBD1. J lost 2 bases, V lost 0 bases, and 4 bases had no gene match. Germline V gene data show CDR1 as MNHEY and CDR2 as SVGAGI. This CDR3 comprises 17 residues. The CDR3 spells CASSYSGTGGLNTEAFF. Written as DNA, the CDR3 is TGTGCCAGCAGTTACTCTGGGACAGGGGGCCTTAACACTGAAGCTTTCTTT.

This clonotype was counted many times. This chain links TRBV3-1 with TRBJ2-4, with D uncertain. Trimming took off 6 bases at V and 0 bases at J, with 9 bases between the two ends. From germline, CDR1 is LGHDT and CDR2 YNNKEL (reference sequence). This CDR3 contains 14 residues. The DNA for the CDR3 is TGTGCCAGCAGACCTACACTAGCCAAAAACATTCAGTACTTC. Protein sequence: CASRPTLAKNIQYF.

This clonotype showed up just a few times. V usage is TRBV15 and J usage is TRBJ2-5; the D is unclear. The V gene lost 0 bases and the J gene lost 3 bases, with 8 bases spanning the gap. The CDR3 extends over 14 amino acids. CDR1 and CDR2 (germline): LNHNV, YYDKDF (reference sequence). The CDR3: CATSRDPGKETQYF. DNA of the CDR3: TGTGCCACCAGCAGAGATCCCGGAAAAGAGACCCAGTACTTC. Full variable domain (rest looked up from reference TRBV15 and TRBJ2-5): DAMVIQNPRYQVTQFGKPVTLSCSQTLNHNVMYWYQQKSSQAPKLLFHYYDKDFNNEADTPDNFQSRRPNTSFCFLDIRSPGLGDTAMYLCATSRDPGKETQYFGPGTRLLVL.

This clonotype showed up many times. The rearrangement links TRBV7-2 to TRBJ2-1; D gene ambiguous. This CDR3 is 17 amino acids long. CDR1 and CDR2 (germline): SGHTA, FQGNSA. Trimming stripped 0 bases from V and 8 bases from J, with 20 bases between. CDR3 DNA: TGTGCCAGCAGCTTAGCTTTTTCAGGCAAATCCCTCGATGAGCAGTTCTTC. It codes for CASSLAFSGKSLDEQFF. The full variable domain, with the rest looked up from reference TRBV7-2 and TRBJ2-1, is GAGVSQSPSNKVTEKGKDVELRCDPISGHTALYWYRQSLGQGLEFLIYFQGNSAPDKSGLPSDRFSAERTGGSVSTLTIQRTQQEDSAVYLCASSLAFSGKSLDEQFFGPGTRLTVL.

This clonotype was detected only a few times. This chain uses TRBV6-5 with TRBJ2-3; 7 positions match TRBD2. V trimming: 2 bases; J trimming: 1 base; junction bases outside the gene matches: 12. This CDR3 spans 18 amino acids. The germline V gene has CDR1 MNHEY and CDR2 SVGAGI. The CDR3 region has the DNA TGTGCCAGCAGTTACGGCGGGGGTAACCTTCTTGGCACAGATACGCAGTATTTT. Amino acids: CASSYGGGNLLGTDTQYF.

This clonotype was seen many times. The genes are TRBV10-3 and TRBJ2-3; 12 nucleotides line up with TRBD2. Trimming took 6 bases from V and 2 from J; bases not matched to a gene: 6. Per the germline V gene, CDR1 is ENHRY and CDR2 is SYGVKD. The CDR3 loop spans 16 amino acids. CDR3 sequence reads: CAISMTSGGTTDTQYF. For the CDR3, the DNA is TGTGCCATCAGCATGACTAGCGGGGGTACCACAGATACGCAGTATTTT.

The chain combines TRBV7-6 with TRBJ1-1; D might be TRBD1 (5 bases). V dropped 1 base and J dropped 2 bases, with 11 bases sitting between them. The CDR3 runs 15 residues. The germline V gene has CDR1 SGHVS and CDR2 FNYEAQ. The DNA of the CDR3 is TGTGCCAGCAGCTTAGGGCAGGGCTTCAACACTGAAGCTTTCTTT. Encoded protein: CASSLGQGFNTEAFF. Complete variable domain (other parts from reference TRBV7-6 and TRBJ1-1): GAGVSQSPRYKVTKRGQDVALRCDPISGHVSLYWYRQALGQGPEFLTYFNYEAQQDKSGLPNDRFSAERPEGSISTLTIQRTEQRDSAMYRCASSLGQGFNTEAFFGQGTRLTVV.

The chain couples TRBV6-1 to TRBJ1-2, with TRBD1 identical over 12 bases. In germline, CDR1 is MNHNS, CDR2 SASEGT. The V gene end was trimmed by 3 bases and the J gene end by 8 bases; junction bases not matched to a gene: 10. CDR3 length: 16 residues. The chain's CDR3 is CASSEQPGQGAGGYTF. The CDR3 nucleotides are TGTGCCAGCAGTGAGCAACCGGGACAGGGGGCAGGAGGCTACACCTTC.